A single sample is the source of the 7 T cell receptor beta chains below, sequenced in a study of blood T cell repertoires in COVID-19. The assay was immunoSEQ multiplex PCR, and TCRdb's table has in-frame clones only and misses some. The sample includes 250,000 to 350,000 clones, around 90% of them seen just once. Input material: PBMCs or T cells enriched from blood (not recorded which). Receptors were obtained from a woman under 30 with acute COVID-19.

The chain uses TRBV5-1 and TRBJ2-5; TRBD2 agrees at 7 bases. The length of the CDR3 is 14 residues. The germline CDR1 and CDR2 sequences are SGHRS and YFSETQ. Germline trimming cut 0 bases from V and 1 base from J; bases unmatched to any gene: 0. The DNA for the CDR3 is TGCGCCAGCAGCTTGGGCGGGGGCCAAGAGACCCAGTACTTC. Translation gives CASSLGGGQETQYF.

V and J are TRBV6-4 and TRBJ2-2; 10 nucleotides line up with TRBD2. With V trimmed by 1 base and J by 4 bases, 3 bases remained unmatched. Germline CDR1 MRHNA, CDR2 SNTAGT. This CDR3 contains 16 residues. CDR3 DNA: TGTGCCAGCAGTGACTTAGCGGGAGGAGGCACCGGGGAGCTGTTTTTT. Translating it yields CASSDLAGGGTGELFF.

CDR3 in amino acids: CASSLTGVGTDIQFF. The CDR3 DNA reads as TGTGCCAGCAGCTTAACGGGGGTCGGGACAGACATACAGTTCTTC. V is TRBV7-3 and J is TRBJ2-1, with 7 bases fitting TRBD1. V trimming: 0 bases; J trimming: 13 bases; junction bases outside the gene matches: 12. The CDR3 sequence is 15 residues long. Germline lookup yields CDR1 SGHTA and CDR2 FQGTGA.

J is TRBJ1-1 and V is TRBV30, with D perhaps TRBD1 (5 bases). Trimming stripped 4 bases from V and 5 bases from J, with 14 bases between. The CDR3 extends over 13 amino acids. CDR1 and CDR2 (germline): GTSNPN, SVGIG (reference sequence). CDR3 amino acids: CAWTRGLGTEAFF. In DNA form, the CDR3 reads TGTGCCTGGACTCGGGGGTTGGGGACTGAAGCTTTCTTT.

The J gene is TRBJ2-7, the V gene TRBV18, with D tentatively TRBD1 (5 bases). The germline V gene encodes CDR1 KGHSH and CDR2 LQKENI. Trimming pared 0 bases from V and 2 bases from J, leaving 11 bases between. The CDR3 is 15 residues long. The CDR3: CASSPPTTAPYEQYF. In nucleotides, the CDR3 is TGTGCCAGCTCACCACCGACGACAGCCCCCTACGAGCAGTACTTC.

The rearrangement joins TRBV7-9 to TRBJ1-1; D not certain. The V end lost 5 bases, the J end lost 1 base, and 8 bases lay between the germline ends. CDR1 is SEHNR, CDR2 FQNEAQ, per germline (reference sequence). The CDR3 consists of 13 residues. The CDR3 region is CASSPAGNTEAFF. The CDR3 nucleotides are TGTGCCAGCAGCCCCGCAGGGAACACTGAAGCTTTCTTT.

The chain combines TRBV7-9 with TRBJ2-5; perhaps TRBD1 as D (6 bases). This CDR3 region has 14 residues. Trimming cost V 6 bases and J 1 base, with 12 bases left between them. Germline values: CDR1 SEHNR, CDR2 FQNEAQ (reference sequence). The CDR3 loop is CASSRGQTQETQYF. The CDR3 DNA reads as TGTGCCAGCAGTAGAGGACAGACCCAAGAGACCCAGTACTTC.